This T cell receptor (beta chain) came from a study of cytomegalovirus exposure and HLA in healthy donors. The PCR made use of 60 Vbeta and 13 Jbeta primers. Here immunoSEQ multiplex PCR was the method, and the copy in TCRdb shows in-frame clones only, minus some. The data contain under 200,000 clones, 81% of them singletons. The germline V gene has CDR1 SGHTA and CDR2 FQGTGA. This CDR3 comprises 14 residues. V lost 4 bases and J lost 6, with 16 bases in between. This TCR was recovered from a woman between 18 and 29 years old in good health and CMV-seropositive. The V gene is TRBV7-3, the J gene TRBJ2-7; D possibly corresponds to TRBD1 (6 bases). Sequences were obtained from PBMCs. CDR3 amino acids: CASSYQGGVGEQYF. The CDR3 nucleotides read TGTGCCAGCAGCTATCAAGGGGGAGTAGGCGAGCAGTACTTC. The entire variable domain, with the rest obtained from reference TRBV7-3 and TRBJ2-7, is as follows: GAGVSQTPSNKVTEKGKYVELRCDPISGHTALYWYRQSLGQGPEFLIYFQGTGAADDSGLPNDRFFAVRPEGSVSTLKIQRTERGDSAVYLCASSYQGGVGEQYFGPGTRLTVT.